The entry below gives a single TCR beta chain sequence along with its context. What it binds is not known. Trimming at V came to 5 bases and at J to 10 bases, leaving 7 bases not matched to a gene. This CDR3 is 13 amino acids long. Germline lookup yields CDR1 SGHTA and CDR2 FQGNSA. These data originate in a study of Ad26.COV2.S vaccination and SARS-CoV-2 variants. General study findings and limits: Similar non-spike TCR breadth was seen in vaccine and placebo recipients.

Sequencing was performed with immunoSEQ multiplex PCR; in TCRdb, only in-frame clones are kept and a portion is missing. Of some 340,000 clones detected, roughly 86% appear once; the ten largest clones hold 1.9%. Treatment in this sample: over 15 received Ad26.COV2.S at low or high dose, single or two shots; a few received placebo; per-sample allocation not given. Sampling occurred on day 63 after the first vaccine or placebo injection. This chain links TRBV7-2 with TRBJ2-1, with 8 bases fitting TRBD1. The specimen was peripheral blood, collected in a trial of Ad26.COV2.S vaccine versus placebo. The clonotype originates from a person aged 18-60 years who received the Ad26.COV2.S COVID-19 vaccine or a placebo. In nucleotides, the CDR3 is TGTGCCAGCAGCCAGGGGGCGACGGCCGAGCAGTTCTTC. Its protein is CASSQGATAEQFF.